This T cell receptor beta chain was sequenced in a study of shared clonotypes between healthy human individuals. Study-wide results and caveats: Investigators collected only blood, and repertoires in tissues likely differ. Sequencing depth was expected to influence donor clonotype sharing.

This table comes from immunoSEQ multiplex PCR, and its TCRdb copy is limited to in-frame clones, with some not included. The sample holds hundreds of thousands of clones, about 80% seen once. The donors were all Caucasian adults (living in Nashville, Tennessee). Without sorting, samples used 90 million or so PBMCs for genomic DNA. This CDR3 has 16 residues. Losses at the gene ends were 4 bases for V and 14 bases for J; bases not matched to a gene: 20. Germline assignment: CDR1 MDHEN and CDR2 SYDVKM. This clone appeared a single time. The antigen is undetermined. Sequencing input: PBMCs. This TCR was sampled from a woman in her thirties or forties in good health. Some clones in this sample may be carry-over from other donors' samples. J is TRBJ2-1 and V is TRBV28; 7 positions agree with TRBD2. CDR3 DNA: TGTGCCAGCAGTTCTTTGGGGGAGGGCCGATCGATTGGTGAGTTCTTC. Translated: CASSSLGEGRSIGEFF.